What follows are 10 T cell receptor beta chains derived from one specimen sequenced in a study of T-cell reconstitution after alpha-beta-depleted transplantation in children. Unique molecular identifiers featured in how the TCRbeta library was prepared. TCRdb redid the calling of the PCR reads with MiXCR, one entry per CDR3 protein. The sample has 250,000 to 300,000 distinct CDR3 sequences, around 9.1% seen once. Source: PBMCs, taken before TCRalphabeta/CD19-depleted stem cell transplant. The receptors here all came from a boy younger than two with acute myeloid leukemia, due to receive a stem cell transplant.

This clonotype has at least ten counts. The chain joins TRBV20-1 to TRBJ2-2; D might be TRBD2 (6 bases). The V gene's germline CDR1 is DFQATT and CDR2 SNEGSKA (reference sequence). Trimming pared 6 bases from V and 4 bases from J, leaving 15 bases between. This CDR3 contains 14 residues. CDR3 amino acids: CSAGTRGGTGELFF. Written as DNA, the CDR3 is TGCAGTGCGGGGACGAGGGGAGGCACCGGGGAGCTGTTTTTT.

There are many counts of this clonotype. The chain is built from TRBV6-2 or TRBV6-3 and TRBJ2-6; D possibly uses TRBD1 or TRBD2 (5 bases each). This CDR3 has 20 residues. V was pared by 0 bases and J by 0 bases, with 18 bases between. CDR1 is MNHEY and CDR2 is SVGEGT in the germline V gene. This CDR3 reads CASSYSPGWRMDSGANVLTF. The CDR3 DNA reads TGTGCCAGCAGTTACTCTCCAGGGTGGAGGATGGACTCTGGGGCCAACGTCCTGACTTTC.

The sample holds many counts of this clonotype. CDR3 residues: CATSRVGSGVLETQYF. CDR3 bases: TGTGCCACCAGCAGAGTTGGTAGCGGGGTCTTGGAGACCCAGTACTTC. The chain has TRBV15 and TRBJ2-5; 8 positions match TRBD2. This CDR3 has 16 residues. Germline V gene sequence: CDR1 LNHNV, CDR2 YYDKDF (reference sequence). V shed 1 base, J shed 5 bases, and the junction held 9 bases outside the gene matches.

This clonotype appeared many times. The chain uses TRBV20-1 and TRBJ2-5, with 12 bases lining up with TRBD1. After removal of 2 bases from V and 7 bases from J, the junction contained 8 bases not matched to a gene. This CDR3 spans 15 amino acids. CDR1 is DFQATT, CDR2 SNEGSKA, per germline (reference sequence). CDR3 in amino acids: CSARSGTGGDGTQYF. DNA of the CDR3: TGCAGTGCTAGATCTGGGACAGGGGGCGATGGGACCCAGTACTTC.

This clonotype showed up many times. The rearrangement links TRBV28 to TRBJ1-2; D gene unclear. V was cut by 3 bases and J by 5 bases, with 4 bases left in between. Per germline, CDR1 MDHEN and CDR2 SYDVKM. The CDR3 contains 11 residues. The DNA for the CDR3 is TGTGCCAGCAGTTTCGCGTATGGCTACACCTTC. This sequence encodes CASSFAYGYTF.

This clonotype was observed at least ten times. This CDR3 is CASSLYPWDSTDTQYF. In nucleotides, the CDR3 is TGTGCCAGCAGTTTATATCCCTGGGACAGCACAGATACGCAGTATTTT. J is TRBJ2-3 and V is TRBV28; D is perhaps TRBD1 or TRBD2 (5 bases each). The CDR3 length is 16 residues. Germline values: CDR1 MDHEN, CDR2 SYDVKM. The V gene lost 1 base and the J gene lost 0 bases, with 11 bases spanning the gap.

This clonotype was detected many times. The chain combines TRBV5-5 with TRBJ2-7; D remains unclear. CDR1 is SGHKS and CDR2 is YYEKEE in the germline V gene (reference sequence). The CDR3 loop spans 15 amino acids. The V gene lost 4 bases and the J gene lost 0 bases, with 14 bases spanning the gap. In DNA form, the CDR3 reads TGTGCCAGCAGCCCTGCGAAGTACCTCTCCTACGAGCAGTACTTC. Encoded protein: CASSPAKYLSYEQYF.

This clonotype is classed as medium-sized. V usage is TRBV10-3 and J usage is TRBJ2-3; 12 bases are shared with TRBD2. Germline CDR1 reads ENHRY; CDR2 reads SYGVKD. The CDR3 has 15 residues. CDR3 in amino acids: CAAEATSGGLDTQYF. CDR3 nucleotides: TGTGCGGCCGAGGCGACTAGCGGGGGTCTTGATACGCAGTATTTT.

This clonotype appeared many times. This chain links TRBV29-1 with TRBJ2-2; D call uncertain. With 5 bases removed from V and 1 base from J, the gap between germline ends came to 5 bases. Germline assignment: CDR1 SQVTM and CDR2 ANQGSEA. The CDR3 is 12 residues long. The CDR3 DNA sequence: TGCAGCGTTTGGGGGAACACCGGGGAGCTGTTTTTT. Translation gives CSVWGNTGELFF.

This clonotype was counted at least ten times. The chain is built from TRBV5-5 and TRBJ2-5; 10 bases are shared with TRBD2. CDR3 length: 16 residues. CDR1 and CDR2 from the germline V gene are SGHKS and YYEKEE (reference sequence). Germline trimming cut 4 bases from V and 7 bases from J; bases unmatched to any gene: 13. CDR3 amino acids: CASSKEGAGGPPTQYF. The CDR3 DNA follows: TGTGCCAGCAGCAAGGAGGGAGCGGGGGGGCCCCCGACCCAGTACTTC.